The 26 T cell receptor beta chains below were found in one sample sequenced in a study of blood T cell repertoires in COVID-19. The table came from immunoSEQ multiplex PCR; TCRdb's copy has only in-frame clones and leaves some out. The sample contains about 390,000 clones, 85% to 90% of which appear only once. The sequencing input was PBMCs or T cells enriched from blood (not recorded which). The receptors originated from a woman between 45 and 65 years old who had recovered from COVID-19.

The chain links TRBV7-2 to TRBJ1-1; 8 bases agree with TRBD1. The CDR3 is 15 residues long. In germline, CDR1 is SGHTA, CDR2 FQGNSA. V shed 5 bases and J 1 base; nucleotides not matched to a gene: 6. The CDR3: CASSHSTGGNTEAFF. DNA for the CDR3: TGTGCCAGCAGCCACTCTACAGGGGGGAACACTGAAGCTTTCTTT.

The chain uses TRBV7-2 and TRBJ2-7; 7 positions match TRBD1. J was trimmed by 3 bases and V by 5 bases; bases with no gene match: 4. CDR1 is SGHTA and CDR2 is FQGNSA in the germline V gene. CDR3 size: 13 residues. The CDR3 DNA sequence: TGTGCCAGCAGCAGGGACAGAGGCTACGAGCAGTACTTC. This codes for CASSRDRGYEQYF.

J is TRBJ1-1 and V is TRBV7-9; D gene ambiguous. CDR3 size: 13 residues. Germline V gene sequence: CDR1 SEHNR, CDR2 FQNEAQ (reference sequence). V lost 6 bases to trimming and J lost 1 base, with 9 bases between them. The CDR3 here is CASREARNTEAFF. CDR3 in DNA: TGTGCCAGCAGGGAGGCACGGAACACTGAAGCTTTCTTT.

The chain is built from TRBV18 and TRBJ2-1, with 9 bases identical to TRBD2. The V gene's germline CDR1 is KGHSH and CDR2 LQKENI. V gave up 0 bases and J gave up 7 bases; unmatched junction bases: 7. The CDR3 totals 16 residues. Here the CDR3 DNA reads TGTGCCAGCTCACCACCCTCTAGCGGGGCACGGAATGAGCAGTTCTTC. Encoded protein: CASSPPSSGARNEQFF.

The rearrangement joins TRBV6-5 to TRBJ2-1, with D tentatively TRBD1 (7 bases). V lost 7 bases to trimming and J lost 8 bases, with 18 bases between them. In germline, CDR1 is MNHEY, CDR2 SVGAGI. This CDR3 comprises 14 residues. DNA of the CDR3: TGTGCCAGCAAGGGCAGGGGGGCCAGGGATGAGCAGTTCTTC. This gives the protein CASKGRGARDEQFF.

This clone was seen a single time. V usage is TRBV7-8 and J usage is TRBJ1-5, with a possible D match to TRBD1 (5 bases). V lost 4 bases, J lost 6 bases, and 19 bases lay in between. Looked up from germline, CDR1 is SGHVS and CDR2 is FQNEAQ. The CDR3 contains 16 residues. The CDR3: CASSWGTQGSLQPQHF. The DNA of the CDR3 is TGTGCCAGCAGCTGGGGTACGCAGGGCAGTCTTCAGCCCCAGCATTTT.

This sequence joins TRBV18 and TRBJ1-5; D perhaps matches TRBD1 (5 bases). V lost 1 base, J lost 2 bases, and 27 bases lay in between. Germline V gene sequence: CDR1 KGHSH, CDR2 LQKENI. This CDR3 has 21 amino acids. CDR3 amino acids: CASSPREVWEGTKVRNQPQHF. CDR3 in DNA: TGTGCCAGCTCACCACGAGAGGTCTGGGAGGGGACGAAGGTGCGCAATCAGCCCCAGCATTTT.

This clone was seen a few times. The rearrangement uses TRBV20-1 and TRBJ1-1; D is unclear. The V gene lost 3 bases and the J gene lost 7 bases, with 9 bases spanning the gap. Germline V lookup: CDR1 DFQATT, CDR2 SNEGSKA (reference sequence). This CDR3 spans 11 amino acids. The CDR3 bases are TGCAGTGCTAGGAGGACTTTTGAAGCTTTCTTT. This translates into CSARRTFEAFF.

About this clone itself: Within the sample, other DNA sequences also encode this same CDR3. The chain combines TRBV12-3 or TRBV12-4 with TRBJ1-5, with 7 bases identical to TRBD1. J gave up 4 bases and V 8 bases, and 5 bases lay outside the gene matches. This CDR3 region has 13 residues. In nucleotides, the CDR3 is TGTGCCAGCTGGACAGGAGGGAATCAGCCCCAGCATTTT. Its protein product is CASWTGGNQPQHF.

The V call is TRBV18, the J call TRBJ2-2; D is possibly TRBD2 (6 bases). The CDR3 is made up of 14 amino acids. Trimming pared 3 bases from V and 7 bases from J, leaving 12 bases between. Per the germline V gene, CDR1 is KGHSH and CDR2 is LQKENI. The CDR3: CASSPASGFGELFF. Here the CDR3 DNA reads TGTGCCAGCTCACCCGCAAGCGGGTTCGGGGAGCTGTTTTTT.

The V and J genes are TRBV3-1 (or the pseudogene TRBV3-2) and TRBJ1-1, with unresolved D. Trimming took 5 bases from V and 7 from J, leaving 11 bases between them. This CDR3 contains 12 residues. Germline CDR1 LGHDT, CDR2 YNNKEL (reference sequence). In nucleotides, the CDR3 is TGTGCCAGCAGCTCCGGACGGGGTGAAGCTTTCTTT. Its protein product is CASSSGRGEAFF.

The chain couples TRBV3-1 (or the pseudogene TRBV3-2) to TRBJ2-1, with D maybe TRBD2 (5 bases). This CDR3 comprises 14 residues. In germline, CDR1 is LGHDT, CDR2 YNNKEL (reference sequence). V lost 4 bases and J lost 7, with 14 bases in between. CDR3: CASSPGWGVNEQFF. In DNA, the CDR3 is TGTGCCAGCAGCCCGGGGTGGGGTGTGAATGAGCAGTTCTTC.

The chain employs TRBV3-1 (or the pseudogene TRBV3-2) and TRBJ1-2; D might be TRBD1 (6 bases). The germline CDR1 and CDR2 sequences are LGHDT and YNNKEL (reference sequence). Deletions cut 4 bases from V and 7 bases from J, with 19 bases between. The CDR3 loop spans 15 amino acids. CDR3 nucleotides: TGTGCCAGCAGCCCGTCCGGGGGGCGCGTCTCTGGCTACACCTTC. This encodes CASSPSGGRVSGYTF.

V usage is TRBV9 and J usage is TRBJ2-1, with 9 bases fitting TRBD2. Germline V gene sequence: CDR1 SGDLS, CDR2 YYNGEE. The CDR3 length is 15 residues. With 4 bases clipped from V and 3 bases from J, the junction kept 5 bases outside the gene matches. The CDR3 here is CASSLIAGVYNEQFF. CDR3 nucleotide sequence: TGTGCCAGCAGCCTAATAGCGGGGGTCTACAATGAGCAGTTCTTC.

V gene TRBV29-1 combines with J gene TRBJ2-1; no clear D. This CDR3 is 12 amino acids long. Looked up from germline, CDR1 is SQVTM and CDR2 is ANQGSEA. Between the trimmed V and J ends, which lost 4 bases and 8 bases, there was a span of 12 bases. CDR3 region: CSVVERLYEQFF. The CDR3 DNA reads as TGCAGCGTTGTCGAGAGGCTCTATGAGCAGTTCTTC.

This clone came up once. This CDR3 is also generated by other DNA sequences in the sample. V and J are TRBV5-1 and TRBJ1-1; 11 bases line up with TRBD1. Germline V lookup: CDR1 SGHRS, CDR2 YFSETQ. The CDR3 totals 14 residues. V was pared by 4 bases and J by 5 bases, with 4 bases of the junction left unmatched. The CDR3, as DNA: TGCGCCAGCAGCAGCGGGACAGGGGGTACTGAAGCTTTCTTT. Translating it yields CASSSGTGGTEAFF.

The genes are TRBV6-5 and TRBJ2-7; D not certain. There are 12 residues in the CDR3. Trimming left V 8 bases short and J 2 bases short, with 10 bases between. The germline gives CDR1 MNHEY, CDR2 SVGAGI. CDR3 amino acids: CASEPGTYEQYF. The CDR3 DNA sequence: TGTGCCAGCGAACCAGGTACCTACGAGCAGTACTTC.

The rearrangement links TRBV18 to TRBJ1-5; 7 nucleotides align to TRBD1. V shed 3 bases and J 0 bases; nucleotides not matched to a gene: 14. The CDR3 has 19 amino acids. CDR1 and CDR2 (germline): KGHSH, LQKENI. The DNA of the CDR3 is TGTGCCAGCTCACCTCGCCCTCCGGACAGGATCACTAGCAATCAGCCCCAGCATTTT. This sequence encodes CASSPRPPDRITSNQPQHF.

The rearrangement uses TRBV6-5 and TRBJ1-5; D not certain. V lost 6 bases to trimming and J lost 6 bases, with 12 bases between them. The germline V gene has CDR1 MNHEY and CDR2 SVGAGI. The CDR3 runs 13 residues. Here the CDR3 reads CASSGQISQPQHF. The CDR3 nucleotides read TGTGCCAGCAGCGGTCAAATATCTCAGCCCCAGCATTTT.

J is TRBJ1-2 and V is TRBV2; TRBD1 matches at 9 bases. Germline V gene data show CDR1 as SNHLY and CDR2 as FYNNEI. J gave up 8 bases and V 6 bases, and 7 bases lay outside the gene matches. This CDR3 contains 13 residues. CDR3 residues: CASRGTGGAGYTF. The CDR3, as DNA: TGTGCCAGCAGGGGAACAGGGGGCGCGGGCTACACCTTC.

The genes are TRBV4-1 and TRBJ1-5, with a tentative D call TRBD1 (6 bases). V lost 3 bases and J lost 6, with 15 bases in between. Per the germline V gene, CDR1 is MGHRA and CDR2 is YSYEKL. The CDR3 contains 15 residues. The CDR3 is CASSHSGERGQPQHF. CDR3 DNA sequence: TGCGCCAGCAGCCATTCAGGGGAAAGAGGTCAGCCCCAGCATTTT.

This clone occurred a few times. The V and J genes are TRBV3-1 (or the pseudogene TRBV3-2) and TRBJ2-2; possible D gene TRBD2, 6 bases. Trimming removed 0 bases from V and 0 bases from J, with 8 bases in between. CDR3 length equals 16 residues. The germline V gene has CDR1 LGHDT and CDR2 YNNKEL (reference sequence). CDR3 sequence (DNA): TGTGCCAGCAGCCAAGAGCGGGGAGCGAACACCGGGGAGCTGTTTTTT. Amino acids: CASSQERGANTGELFF.

This clone was observed a few times. V is TRBV4-1 and J is TRBJ1-6; no definite D call. The CDR3 runs to 13 residues. Germline CDR1 MGHRA, CDR2 YSYEKL. Trimming removed 4 bases from V and 5 bases from J, with 6 bases in between. CDR3 region: CASSPPDNSPLHF. CDR3 in DNA: TGCGCCAGCAGCCCCCCCGATAATTCACCCCTCCACTTT.

The rearrangement uses TRBV5-4 and TRBJ2-1; 12 bases are shared with TRBD1. J lost 7 bases, V lost 4 bases, and 9 bases had no gene match. The CDR3 extends over 16 amino acids. Germline assignment: CDR1 SGHNT and CDR2 YYREEE (reference sequence). The DNA of the CDR3 is TGTGCCAGCAGCCCGGGGGACAGGGGGCACCAAAATGAGCAGTTCTTC. Translation: CASSPGDRGHQNEQFF.

This chain uses TRBV5-3 with TRBJ2-3, with D possibly TRBD2 on 5 matching bases. TRBV5-3 falls under the ORF class, with uncertain function. V gave up 4 bases and J gave up 4 bases, with 16 bases separating them. The CDR3 is 15 residues long. The CDR3 DNA is TGTGCCAGAAGCCCCACTAGGGAGCCTCCAGATACGCAGTATTTT. The encoded protein is CARSPTREPPDTQYF.

The chain combines TRBV10-3 with TRBJ1-2, with 8 bases lining up with TRBD1. Trimming at V came to 2 bases and at J to 7 bases, leaving 6 bases not matched to a gene. Germline values: CDR1 ENHRY, CDR2 SYGVKD. The CDR3 is made up of 14 amino acids. The CDR3 reads CAISEPGGAFGYTF. Here the CDR3 DNA reads TGTGCCATCAGTGAGCCAGGGGGCGCGTTTGGCTACACCTTC.